This entry describes one TCR beta chain. Antigen: not known. Trimming cost V 4 bases and J 4 bases, with 6 bases left between them. The CDR3 has 12 residues. The germline gives CDR1 SGHDT, CDR2 YYEEEE. Intraepithelial and lamina propria lymphocytes were isolated from graft specimens. This sample was included in a study of graft-versus-host responses after intestinal transplantation. Whole-study context: Recipients obtained multivisceral, liver-intestinal, or isolated intestinal transplants. Tacrolimus plus steroids were given to all recipients for roughly 3 years, preceded by anti-thymocyte globulin induction.

Some clones are missing from TCRdb's copy, which holds only in-frame ones; the method was immunoSEQ multiplex PCR. The sample includes 7,500 or so clones, roughly 80% of them seen just once. Study-wide results and caveats: Peak levels of circulating GvH clones tracked with early post-transplant HvG declines.

This receptor was identified in a human patient who received an intestinal transplant, so some T cells may come from the graft donor. This chain links TRBV5-6 with TRBJ1-3, with no clear D. The material was ileum tissue, obtained approximately 120 days after transplant. The CDR3 region has the DNA TGTGCCAGCAGCAAGGAAGGAAACACCATATATTTT. It is translated as CASSKEGNTIYF.